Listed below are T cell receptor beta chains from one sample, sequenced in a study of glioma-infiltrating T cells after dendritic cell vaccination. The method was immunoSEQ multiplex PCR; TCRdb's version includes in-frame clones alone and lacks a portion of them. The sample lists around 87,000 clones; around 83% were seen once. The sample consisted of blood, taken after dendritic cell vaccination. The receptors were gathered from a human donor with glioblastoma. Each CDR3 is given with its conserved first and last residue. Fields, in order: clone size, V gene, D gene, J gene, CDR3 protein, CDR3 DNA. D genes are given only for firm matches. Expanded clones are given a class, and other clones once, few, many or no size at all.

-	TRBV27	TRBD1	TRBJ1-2	CASTSWDRGKANYGYTF	TGTGCCAGCACCTCCTGGGACAGGGGAAAAGCTAACTATGGCTACACCTTC
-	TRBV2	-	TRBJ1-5	CASSGSGPSNQPQHF	TGTGCCAGCAGTGGATCAGGGCCGAGCAATCAGCCCCAGCATTTT
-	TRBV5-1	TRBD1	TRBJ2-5	CASSLGTERQETQYF	TGCGCCAGCAGCTTAGGGACAGAACGACAAGAGACCCAGTACTTC
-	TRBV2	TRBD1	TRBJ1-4	CASSKSGTGPSANEKLFF	TGTGCCAGCAGTAAATCCGGGACAGGGCCGTCGGCTAATGAAAAACTGTTTTTT
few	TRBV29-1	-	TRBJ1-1	CSVALGQANTEAFF	TGCAGCGTTGCCCTTGGGCAAGCGAACACTGAAGCTTTCTTT
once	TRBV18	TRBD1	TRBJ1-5	CASSPSSTGGNQPQHF	TGTGCCAGCTCACCCAGCTCGACAGGGGGCAATCAGCCCCAGCATTTT
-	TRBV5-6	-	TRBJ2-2	CASSLEGRNTGELFF	TGTGCCAGCAGCTTGGAAGGGAGGAACACCGGGGAGCTGTTTTTT
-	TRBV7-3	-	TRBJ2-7	CASSLMAGSAYEQYF	TGTGCCAGCAGCTTAATGGCAGGGTCGGCTTACGAGCAGTACTTC
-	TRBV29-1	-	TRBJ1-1	CSVVTASNTEAFF	TGCAGCGTTGTCACAGCCTCGAACACTGAAGCTTTCTTT
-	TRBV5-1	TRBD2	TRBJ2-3	CASSLRAGGYSTDTQYF	TGCGCCAGCAGCTTAAGAGCGGGGGGTTATAGCACAGATACGCAGTATTTT
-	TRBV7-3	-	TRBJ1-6	CASSLTGGYNSPLHF	TGTGCCAGCAGCTTAACAGGGGGTTATAATTCACCCCTCCACTTT
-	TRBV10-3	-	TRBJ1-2	CAISDSGGDGYTF	TGTGCCATCAGTGACAGCGGGGGGGATGGCTACACCTTC
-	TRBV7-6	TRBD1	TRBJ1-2	CASSLNRGDNYGYTF	TGTGCCAGCAGCTTAAACAGGGGGGATAACTATGGCTACACCTTC
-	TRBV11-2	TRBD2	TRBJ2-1	CASSLGLAGYNEQFF	TGTGCCAGCAGCTTGGGACTAGCGGGCTACAATGAGCAGTTCTTC
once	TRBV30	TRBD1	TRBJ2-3	CAWREEPGQGSPSTDTQYF	TGTGCCTGGAGAGAGGAACCGGGACAGGGGAGTCCTAGCACAGATACGCAGTATTTT
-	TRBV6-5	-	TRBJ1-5	CASSSTPSSNQPQHF	TGTGCCAGCAGTTCTACCCCCTCCAGCAATCAGCCCCAGCATTTT
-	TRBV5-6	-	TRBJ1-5	CASSPSPYSNQPQHF	TGTGCCAGCAGCCCAAGCCCATATAGCAATCAGCCCCAGCATTTT
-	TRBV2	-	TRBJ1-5	CASTRMGQGLEPQHF	TGTGCCAGCACTCGAATGGGGCAGGGATTAGAGCCCCAGCATTTT
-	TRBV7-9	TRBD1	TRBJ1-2	CASSSGQAYGYTF	TGTGCCAGCAGCTCGGGACAGGCCTATGGCTACACCTTC
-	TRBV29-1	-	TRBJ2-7	CSASSGFHEQYF	TGCAGCGCCAGCTCAGGGTTCCACGAGCAGTACTTC
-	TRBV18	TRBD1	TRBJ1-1	CASSPPQGAPLTEAFF	TGTGCCAGCTCACCACCCCAGGGGGCTCCCCTAACTGAAGCTTTCTTT
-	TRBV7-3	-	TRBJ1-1	CASSSQGGDTEAFF	TGTGCCAGCAGCTCTCAGGGCGGCGACACTGAAGCTTTCTTT
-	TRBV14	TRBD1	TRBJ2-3	CASSQKQGWTDTQYF	TGTGCCAGCAGCCAAAAACAGGGGTGGACAGATACGCAGTATTTT
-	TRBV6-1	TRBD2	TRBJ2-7	CASSEGAGGDEQYF	TGTGCCAGCAGTGAAGGAGCGGGGGGGGACGAGCAGTACTTC
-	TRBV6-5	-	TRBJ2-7	CASSYSIVRSSYEQYF	TGTGCCAGCAGTTACTCGATAGTGCGAAGCTCCTACGAGCAGTACTTC
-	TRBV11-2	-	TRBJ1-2	CASSPGPGIDGYTF	TGTGCCAGCAGCCCCGGCCCGGGAATCGATGGCTACACCTTC
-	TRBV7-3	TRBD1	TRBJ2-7	CASSQDRTGEQYF	TGTGCCAGCAGCCAGGACAGGACGGGCGAGCAGTACTTC
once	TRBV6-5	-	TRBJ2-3	CASSYSRDWTGDTQYF	TGTGCCAGCAGTTACTCTAGGGACTGGACGGGAGATACGCAGTATTTT
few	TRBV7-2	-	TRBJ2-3	CASSLASRGIGAQYF	TGTGCCAGCAGCTTAGCATCTAGAGGAATTGGTGCGCAGTATTTT
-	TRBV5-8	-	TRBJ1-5	CASSSQGWQPQHF	TGTGCCAGCAGCTCTCAGGGATGGCAGCCCCAGCATTTT
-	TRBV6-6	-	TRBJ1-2	CASSYGGGRWGYTF	TGTGCCAGCAGTTACGGGGGGGGGAGGTGGGGCTACACCTTC
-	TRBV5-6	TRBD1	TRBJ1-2	CASSPTGAAWGINYGYTF	TGTGCCAGCAGCCCGACAGGGGCCGCTTGGGGGATCAACTATGGCTACACCTTC
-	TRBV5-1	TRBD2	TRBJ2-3	CASSLWGLAVFTDTQYF	TGCGCCAGCAGCTTGTGGGGACTAGCGGTCTTCACAGATACGCAGTATTTT
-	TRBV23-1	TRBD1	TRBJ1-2	CASSPNGGQPSRGYTF	TGCGCCAGCAGTCCTAATGGGGGACAGCCATCTCGCGGCTACACCTTC
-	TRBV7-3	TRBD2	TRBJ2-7	CASSPLGAGGPYEQYF	TGTGCCAGCAGCCCCCTCGGTGCGGGGGGACCCTACGAGCAGTACTTC
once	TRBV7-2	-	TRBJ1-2	CASSLPANYGYTF	TGTGCCAGCAGCTTACCGGCTAACTATGGCTACACCTTC
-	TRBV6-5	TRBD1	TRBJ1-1	CASIPGQAWDTEAFF	TGTGCCAGCATACCGGGACAGGCTTGGGACACTGAAGCTTTCTTT
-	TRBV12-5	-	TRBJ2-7	CASSSGTLNYEQYF	TGTGCTAGCTCCTCCGGGACACTGAATTACGAGCAGTACTTC
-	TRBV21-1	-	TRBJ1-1	CASSKHGTGRAINEAFF	TGTGCCAGCAGCAAGCACGGGACAGGGCGCGCAATAAATGAAGCTTTCTTT
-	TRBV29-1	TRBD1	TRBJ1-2	CSGFGTGDGYTF	TGCAGCGGGTTCGGGACAGGGGATGGCTACACCTTC
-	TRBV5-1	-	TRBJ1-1	CASSLASGANTEAFF	TGCGCCAGCAGCTTGGCCTCTGGGGCAAACACTGAAGCTTTCTTT
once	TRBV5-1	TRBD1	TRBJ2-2	CASSPGTGGGGWELFF	TGCGCCAGCAGCCCGGGGACAGGGGGCGGAGGCTGGGAGCTGTTTTTT
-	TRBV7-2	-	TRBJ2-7	CASSLRQSYEQYF	TGTGCCAGCTCCCTTCGACAGTCCTACGAGCAGTACTTC
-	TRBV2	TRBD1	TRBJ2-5	CARPEPWDRAQETQYF	TGTGCCAGACCGGAACCCTGGGACAGGGCGCAAGAGACCCAGTACTTC
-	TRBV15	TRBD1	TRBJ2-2	CATSRERQGNPGELFF	TGTGCCACCAGCAGAGAGCGACAGGGGAATCCCGGGGAGCTGTTTTTT
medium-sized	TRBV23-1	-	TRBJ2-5	CASSQRRQEQETQYF	TGCGCCAGCAGTCAACGCCGACAGGAACAAGAGACCCAGTACTTC
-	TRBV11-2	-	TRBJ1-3	CASSLEPRVAIYF	TGTGCCAGCAGCTTAGAACCCAGGGTGGCCATATATTTT
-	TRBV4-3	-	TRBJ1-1	CASSQDWVSSAMNTEAFF	TGCGCCAGCAGCCAAGATTGGGTTTCCTCAGCGATGAACACTGAAGCTTTCTTT
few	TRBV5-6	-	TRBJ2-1	CASSPPLQGGWIPEQFF	TGTGCCAGCAGCCCGCCCCTCCAGGGAGGTTGGATTCCTGAGCAGTTCTTC
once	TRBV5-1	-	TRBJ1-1	CASSQSTGANTEAFF	TGCGCCAGCAGCCAATCGACAGGAGCGAACACTGAAGCTTTCTTT
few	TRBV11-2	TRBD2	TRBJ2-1	CASSPGTSGLNEQFF	TGTGCCAGCAGCCCCGGGACTAGCGGTCTCAATGAGCAGTTCTTC
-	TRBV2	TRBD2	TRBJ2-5	CASSELLAGETQYF	TGTGCCAGCAGTGAATTACTAGCGGGGGAGACCCAGTACTTC
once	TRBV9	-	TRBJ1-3	CASSAGGSGNTIYF	TGTGCCAGCAGCGCGGGAGGCTCTGGAAACACCATATATTTT